This is a list of T cell receptor beta chains from one sample in a study of shared clonotypes between healthy human individuals. The protocol was immunoSEQ multiplex PCR, while the TCRdb copy is restricted to in-frame clones and leaves out a portion. The table records some 1,600,000 clones, 98% of them present only once. Material for sequencing was naive CD4+ T cells sorted from blood. The source is a man younger than 40 in good health. Each CDR3 is given with its conserved first and last residue. The order of the fields is CDR3 DNA, CDR3 protein, J gene, D gene, clone size, V gene. A D gene is named only where the DNA matches it firmly. Where a row states a size, it is once, few, many or the class of an expanded clone; other rows omit it.

TGCGCCAGCAGCTTGGAGGCTAGTCGGCAGTATTTT,CASSLEASRQYF,TRBJ2-3,.,.,TRBV5-1
TGCAGCGCAACTGGCGGGACTAGCGGGAGGAGGGCCGGGGAGCTGTTTTTT,CSATGGTSGRRAGELFF,TRBJ2-2,TRBD2,.,TRBV29-1
TGTGCCAGCAGCGTCCAGGGGTTTAGTAACACTGAAGCTTTCTTT,CASSVQGFSNTEAFF,TRBJ1-1,.,once,TRBV9
TGTGCCAGCAGCGCCCGGGACAGAGGCACAGATACGCAGTATTTT,CASSARDRGTDTQYF,TRBJ2-3,TRBD1,once,TRBV5-4
TGCGCCAGCAGCCAAGATAAAGGAAACACCATATATTTT,CASSQDKGNTIYF,TRBJ1-3,.,.,TRBV4-1
TGTGCCTGCCCCGGGACACCGCAAGGGAATGAGCAGTTCTTC,CACPGTPQGNEQFF,TRBJ2-1,.,.,TRBV30
TGCAGCGTTGAAGTCGTCGGCGGGACTACATACACCTTC,CSVEVVGGTTYTF,TRBJ1-2,.,.,TRBV29-1
TGTGCCAGCAGCGGGACCGGGGAGCTGTTTTTT,CASSGTGELFF,TRBJ2-2,.,.,TRBV14
TGTGCCAGTAGTATAGGCCTGAACGAGCAGTACTTC,CASSIGLNEQYF,TRBJ2-7,.,.,TRBV19
TGTGCCAGCAGCTTAGATCGGGACCGCTACTACAATGAGCAGTTCTTC,CASSLDRDRYYNEQFF,TRBJ2-1,.,.,TRBV7-9
TGTGCCAGCAGCTTAGATGCTAGCGGGAGCAATGAGCAGTTCTTC,CASSLDASGSNEQFF,TRBJ2-1,TRBD2,once,TRBV7-2
TGTGCCAGCAGCCTCGGGACAGCCGACTCTGGAAACACCATATATTTT,CASSLGTADSGNTIYF,TRBJ1-3,TRBD1,.,TRBV7-6
TGTGCCAGCAGTCAGGCCCTCATCACAGATACGCAGTATTTT,CASSQALITDTQYF,TRBJ2-3,.,.,TRBV7-8
TGTGCCAGCACCCAAACGGGACTAGCGGCAAACGAGCAGTACTTC,CASTQTGLAANEQYF,TRBJ2-7,TRBD2,once,TRBV2
TGTGCCATCAGTGATTTGCCTAGCGGCGAATACAATGAGCAGTTCTTC,CAISDLPSGEYNEQFF,TRBJ2-1,TRBD2,.,TRBV10-3
TGCGCCAGCAGCCACCCGGTCGGGGGCAGGACAGATACGCAGTATTTT,CASSHPVGGRTDTQYF,TRBJ2-3,.,once,TRBV4-3
TGTGCCATCAGTGAGTCAATTGCGGGAGCGGGGACAGATACGCAGTATTTT,CAISESIAGAGTDTQYF,TRBJ2-3,TRBD2,.,TRBV10-3
TGCGCCAGCAGCCAAGGAGCGGGACGGCCGTACTTC,CASSQGAGRPYF,TRBJ2-4,TRBD2,.,TRBV4-1
TGCGCCAGCAGCCGGGCCTCATCTACCTACGAGCAGTACTTC,CASSRASSTYEQYF,TRBJ2-7,.,.,TRBV5-1
TGCGCCAGCAGCCAGCCCCAAGAGACCCAGTACTTC,CASSQPQETQYF,TRBJ2-5,.,.,TRBV5-1
TGTGCCATCAGCGACCTCTACGAGCAGTACTTC,CAISDLYEQYF,TRBJ2-7,.,.,TRBV10-3
TGCGCCAGCGCCCCCACCCCCAGAACGGGAACTTGGACCGGGGAGCTGTTTTTT,CASAPTPRTGTWTGELFF,TRBJ2-2,.,.,TRBV5-1
TGTGCCAGCAGGCCGAGATACTCTGGAAACACCATATATTTT,CASRPRYSGNTIYF,TRBJ1-3,.,.,TRBV6-5
TGCAGCGTTGATCTGGGCGGGGGCGCAGATACGCAGTATTTT,CSVDLGGGADTQYF,TRBJ2-3,.,once,TRBV29-1
TGTGCCAGCAGTTATGGCGGTATGAACACTGAAGCTTTCTTT,CASSYGGMNTEAFF,TRBJ1-1,.,once,TRBV6-5
TGTGCCAGCAGGGGGTATGGGGGAGCGGACTACAATGAGCAGTTCTTC,CASRGYGGADYNEQFF,TRBJ2-1,.,.,TRBV25-1
TGCGCCAGCAGCTTGCGGGAATACAATGAGCAGTTCTTC,CASSLREYNEQFF,TRBJ2-1,.,once,TRBV5-1
TGTGCCAGCAGCCAAAAGACTAGCGGGAGACTCTCAGATACGCAGTATTTT,CASSQKTSGRLSDTQYF,TRBJ2-3,TRBD2,.,TRBV14
TGTGCCAGCAGCTTGGGACAGTACGAAAAACTGTTTTTT,CASSLGQYEKLFF,TRBJ1-4,.,.,TRBV5-8
TGTGCCAGCAGAGGAACCTACGAGCAGTACTTC,CASRGTYEQYF,TRBJ2-7,.,.,TRBV25-1
TGCGCCAGCAGCCAGGGACTAGCGAGACTCAATGAGCAGTTCTTC,CASSQGLARLNEQFF,TRBJ2-1,TRBD2,.,TRBV5-1
TGCGCCAGCAGCTTGGCGCCGGAGAACCTTGGGAATGAGCAGTTCTTC,CASSLAPENLGNEQFF,TRBJ2-1,.,.,TRBV5-1
TGCGCCAGCAGCTTGGTGGGGAGCAGGGAAGAGACCCAGTACTTC,CASSLVGSREETQYF,TRBJ2-5,.,.,TRBV5-1
TGCGCCAGCAGCTTGGCGACAGACCAAGAGACCCAGTACTTC,CASSLATDQETQYF,TRBJ2-5,.,.,TRBV5-1
TGTGCCACCAGCAGAGAAGGTCCATACGAGCAGTACTTC,CATSREGPYEQYF,TRBJ2-7,.,.,TRBV15
TGTGCCAGTAGCGCAGTGACGAGACGCGAGCAGTACTTC,CASSAVTRREQYF,TRBJ2-7,.,.,TRBV19
TGTGCCAGCAGCCCGGGGGCGGCCCTAATGAACACTGAAGCTTTCTTT,CASSPGAALMNTEAFF,TRBJ1-1,.,.,TRBV9
TGTGCCAGCAGTGACGGGACAGACTCCTACGAGCAGTACTTC,CASSDGTDSYEQYF,TRBJ2-7,TRBD1,.,TRBV6-4
TGTGCCAGCAGCTTATCGACTAGCGGGAGGAGCCTTAAGCAGTTCTTC,CASSLSTSGRSLKQFF,TRBJ2-1,TRBD2,.,TRBV7-2
TGTGCCAGCAGCTTAGTTCGGGGCACTGAGCAGTTCTTC,CASSLVRGTEQFF,TRBJ2-1,.,.,TRBV7-7
TGTGCCAGCAGCCCTAGTAGCGGGAGTAATGAGCAGTTCTTC,CASSPSSGSNEQFF,TRBJ2-1,TRBD2,.,TRBV7-2
TGTGCCAGCAGTTTCAGGGACGGAAACACAGATACGCAGTATTTT,CASSFRDGNTDTQYF,TRBJ2-3,.,.,TRBV28
TGTGCCAGCAGCTTGGGGGCAGGCGGACTAGCGATTTCCTACGAGCAGTACTTC,CASSLGAGGLAISYEQYF,TRBJ2-7,TRBD2,.,TRBV5-6
TGTGCCAGCAGCTTAGAAACGACAGGGTCCGGAAACACCATATATTTT,CASSLETTGSGNTIYF,TRBJ1-3,TRBD1,.,TRBV7-8
TGTGCCAGCAGCCAATTCACTAGCGGGAGGGCCTCTCACGAGCAGTACTTC,CASSQFTSGRASHEQYF,TRBJ2-7,TRBD2,once,TRBV28
TGTGCCACCAGCATGGAAGGGCCGGCAGATACGCAGTATTTT,CATSMEGPADTQYF,TRBJ2-3,.,.,TRBV15
TGTGCCAGCAGCAGGGACAGGACCCTTAACTATGGCTACACCTTC,CASSRDRTLNYGYTF,TRBJ1-2,TRBD1,.,TRBV5-6
TGTGCCAGCAACTTCCGGGACAGGGGAGAAAAACTGTTTTTT,CASNFRDRGEKLFF,TRBJ1-4,TRBD1,.,TRBV6-1
TGTGCCAGCAGCGGGGATGGGGGGAGGCAGCCCCAGCATTTT,CASSGDGGRQPQHF,TRBJ1-5,.,.,TRBV6-1
TGCAGCGCCGTAGACACGATCCAAGAGACCCAGTACTTC,CSAVDTIQETQYF,TRBJ2-5,.,.,TRBV29-1
TGTGCCAGCAGCCAAGGGTCATCTAGCGGAGGCGGAGAGACCCAGTACTTC,CASSQGSSSGGGETQYF,TRBJ2-5,TRBD2,.,TRBV4-2
TGCGCCAGCAGTGAGTCGGGGGTCGGGTTTTACGACGAGCAGTACTTC,CASSESGVGFYDEQYF,TRBJ2-7,.,.,TRBV10-1
TGTGCCAGCAGCAGCAGGCTAGCGGATGAGCAGTTCTTC,CASSSRLADEQFF,TRBJ2-1,TRBD2,.,TRBV5-4
TGCGCCAGCAGCCAAGACTTGGACTGGAACAATGAGCAGTTCTTC,CASSQDLDWNNEQFF,TRBJ2-1,.,.,TRBV4-3
TGTGCCAGCAGCTTGGGGACTAGACTCAATGAGCAGTTCTTC,CASSLGTRLNEQFF,TRBJ2-1,TRBD2,.,TRBV7-2
TGTGCCAGCAGGGGACAGGGGGATCAGCCCCAGCATTTT,CASRGQGDQPQHF,TRBJ1-5,TRBD1,.,TRBV2
TGCGCCAGCAGCTTGGGAGGACAGCTTACCTACGAGCAGTACTTC,CASSLGGQLTYEQYF,TRBJ2-7,.,.,TRBV5-1
TGTGCCAGCAAGGCTTTCACAGATACGCAGTATTTT,CASKAFTDTQYF,TRBJ2-3,.,.,TRBV6-5
TGTGCCAGCAGTTTGCAGGGGGCGGTCGGCAATCAGCCCCAGCATTTT,CASSLQGAVGNQPQHF,TRBJ1-5,TRBD1,.,TRBV28
TGTGCCAGCAGCTTGGACAGGGTTTCTAATCAGCCCCAGCATTTT,CASSLDRVSNQPQHF,TRBJ1-5,.,.,TRBV5-5